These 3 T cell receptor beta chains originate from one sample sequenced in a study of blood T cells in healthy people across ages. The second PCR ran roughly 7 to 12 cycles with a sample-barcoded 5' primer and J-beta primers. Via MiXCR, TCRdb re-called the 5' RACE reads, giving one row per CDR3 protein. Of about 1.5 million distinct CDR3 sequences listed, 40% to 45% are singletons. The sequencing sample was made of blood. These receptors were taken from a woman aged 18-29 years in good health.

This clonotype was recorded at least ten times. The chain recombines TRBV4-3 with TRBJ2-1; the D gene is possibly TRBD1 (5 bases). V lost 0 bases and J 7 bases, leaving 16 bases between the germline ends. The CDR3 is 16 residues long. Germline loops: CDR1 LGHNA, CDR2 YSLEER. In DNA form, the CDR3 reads TGCGCCAGCAGCCAAGATAGAGTGGCAGGGTGGAATGAGCAGTTCTTC. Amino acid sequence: CASSQDRVAGWNEQFF.

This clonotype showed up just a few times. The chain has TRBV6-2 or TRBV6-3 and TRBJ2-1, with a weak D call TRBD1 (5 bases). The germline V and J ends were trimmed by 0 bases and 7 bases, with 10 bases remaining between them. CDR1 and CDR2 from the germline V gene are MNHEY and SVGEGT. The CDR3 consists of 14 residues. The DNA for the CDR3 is TGTGCCAGCAGTTACTCTAAAGGGGAAAATGAGCAGTTCTTC. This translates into CASSYSKGENEQFF.

The CDR3: CASSLGLPGFYEQYF. The CDR3 nucleotides are TGTGCCAGCAGCTTAGGGCTACCGGGATTCTACGAGCAGTACTTC. J is TRBJ2-7 and V is TRBV11-2, with D perhaps matching TRBD2 (5 bases). The length of the CDR3 is 15 residues. Germline V lookup: CDR1 SGHAT, CDR2 FQNNGV. The V end lost 1 base, the J end lost 3 bases, and 13 bases lay between the germline ends.